This T cell receptor beta chain was identified during a study of OX40 agonist ivuxolimab in advanced cancers. The count of this clone is one. The CDR3 sequence is 15 residues long. The junction had 7 bases not matched to a gene; V was cut back by 6 bases and J by 3 bases. The germline V gene has CDR1 SNHLY and CDR2 FYNNEI. Produced via immunoSEQ multiplex PCR; TCRdb's table is partial and in-frame only. The sample yields approximately 69,000 clones, 90% to 95% seen once. This clonotype was sampled from an adult with an advanced solid tumor such as melanoma, head and neck, liver or kidney cancer. This specimen was CD4+ or CD8+ T cells sorted from blood, taken in a trial of the OX40 agonist ivuxolimab. The chain combines TRBV2 with TRBJ2-7; TRBD1 matches at 11 bases. As DNA, the CDR3 is TGTGCCAGCAGGACAGGACAGGGGGCCTTCTACGAGCAGTACTTC. Amino acid sequence: CASRTGQGAFYEQYF.